A selection of T cell receptor beta chains follows, all from one sample in a study of control samples from healthy donors and cancer patients. TCRdb's table, derived via immunoSEQ multiplex PCR, lists solely in-frame clones and lacks some. The sample contains tens of thousands of clones, roughly 80% of which appear only once. The sequenced material came from blood. These receptors all come from a man aged 60 to 69 in good health. CDR3s leave out the opening cysteine and the closing phenylalanine or tryptophan.

j_call v_call cdr3_length cdr3_aa
TRBJ2-7 TRBV2 10 AGKVDSNEQY
TRBJ1-1 TRBV4-1 14 ASSPIWPEWNTEAF
TRBJ2-3 TRBV24-1 13 ATSAQTDRLGTQY
TRBJ2-7 TRBV6-2/TRBV6-3 13 ASSRPGSSSYEQY
TRBJ1-2 TRBV4-2 13 ASSQEEGSHYGYT
TRBJ1-3 TRBV9 16 ASSVSDRPLSPGNTIY
TRBJ2-1 TRBV7-9 11 ASSRTGDNEQF
TRBJ2-1 TRBV4-3 15 ASSQDGSLAGDNEQF
TRBJ2-3 TRBV5-6 14 ASSLPHRGSTDTQY
TRBJ2-3 TRBV11-3 16 ASSPGLAGVIRTDTQY
TRBJ1-6 TRBV28 12 ASSITGVVSPLH
TRBJ1-1 TRBV7-9 17 ASSTRYDRDRVGHTEAF
TRBJ2-2 TRBV5-5 14 ASSPRGTANTGELF
TRBJ2-2 TRBV7-9 12 ASSLDGGTGELF
TRBJ1-1 TRBV2 11 ASSKGEGTEAF
TRBJ1-2 TRBV7-2 13 ASSLGGRGRGDYT
TRBJ1-3 TRBV18 13 ASSPPDRAGNTIY
TRBJ2-2 TRBV2 10 ASSEDTGELF
TRBJ1-1 TRBV4-3 12 ASSQDALGTEAF
TRBJ1-2 TRBV10-3 11 AISEGVNYGYT
TRBJ2-6 TRBV28 18 ASTSALLGAGGAGANVLT
TRBJ2-7 TRBV3-1/TRBV3-2 13 ASSQDVNSAYEQY